This TCR beta chain was sequenced for a study of blood T cell repertoires in COVID-19. About the study: Some COVID-19 samples were acute and others convalescent; all came from the United States, Italy and Spain. PBMCs, B-cell-depleted T cells, or T cells were the source of the cDNA or gDNA that made up the material.

Original processing methods: Researchers report that nucleated cell counts were estimated from reference gene primer amplification. TCRdb's table, derived via immunoSEQ multiplex PCR, lists solely in-frame clones and lacks some. That table supplies the V and J calls and clone size; D and trimming were determined from the DNA. In the table there are some 63,000 clones, roughly 85% of which are singletons. The CDR3 extends over 14 amino acids. Germline V gene lookup returns CDR1 MNHNY and CDR2 SVGAGI (reference sequence). The V and J ends lost 1 base and 2 bases respectively, with 8 bases between them.

Sequencing was done on a sample of peripheral blood. The chain carries TRBV6-6 and TRBJ1-2; no reliable D call. The TCR sequence derives from a human donor in a cohort sampled during active COVID-19. CDR3 region: CASSYLTSNYGYTF. The CDR3 DNA sequence: TGTGCCAGCAGTTACTTAACATCGAACTATGGCTACACCTTC.